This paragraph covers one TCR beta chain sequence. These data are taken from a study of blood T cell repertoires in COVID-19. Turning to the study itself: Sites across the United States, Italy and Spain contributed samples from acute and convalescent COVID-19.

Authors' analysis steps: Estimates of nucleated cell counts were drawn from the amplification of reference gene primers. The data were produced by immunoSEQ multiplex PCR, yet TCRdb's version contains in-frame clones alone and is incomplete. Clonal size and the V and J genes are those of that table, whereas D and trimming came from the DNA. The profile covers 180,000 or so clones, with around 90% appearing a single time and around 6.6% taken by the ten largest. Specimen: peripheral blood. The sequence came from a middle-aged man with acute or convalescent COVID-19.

The CDR3, as DNA: TGTGCCAGCAGCGCCCAGGATGATAGGGGGATGAACACTGAAGCTTTCTTT. This encodes CASSAQDDRGMNTEAFF. The rearrangement links TRBV9 to TRBJ1-1; D may be TRBD1 (6 bases). This CDR3 has 17 amino acids. Germline V gene sequence: CDR1 SGDLS, CDR2 YYNGEE. Trimming shortened V by 3 bases and J by 0 bases, and 18 bases separated the two germline ends. The complete variable domain, with remaining parts taken from reference TRBV9 and TRBJ1-1, reads DSGVTQTPKHLITATGQRVTLRCSPRSGDLSVYWYQQSLDQGLQFLIQYYNGEERAKGNILERFSAQQFPDLHSELNLSSLELGDSALYFCASSAQDDRGMNTEAFFGQGTRLTVV.